This T cell receptor beta chain originates from a study of T-cell memory formation after mild COVID-19. V lost 3 bases to trimming and J lost 6 bases; unmatched junction nucleotides: 15. This CDR3 comprises 17 residues. Germline V gene sequence: CDR1 KGHSH, CDR2 LQKENI. In TCRdb, the 5' RACE reads were re-called with MiXCR into one record per CDR3 protein. This sample has some 450,000 distinct CDR3 sequences, with 15% to 20% found just once. This sequence joins TRBV18 and TRBJ2-7; 9 bases match TRBD1. The sequence derives from a man younger than 35 who had mild COVID-19 (a few samples of this study predate the infection). Cell type and time point are not known. What was sequenced was PBMCs or a T cell subset sorted from them (not recorded which). The DNA of the CDR3 is TGTGCCAGCTCACCCACCCGGACAGGGGCCGGACGGCTCGAGCAGTACGTC. Its translation is CASSPTRTGAGRLEQYV.